Shown below are 18 T cell receptor beta chains from a single sample sequenced in a study of CD8 T cells in Susac syndrome (dated by TCRdb to between 2018 and 2021). Libraries came from the immunoSEQ multiplex PCR assay. RNA was extracted with the RNeasy kit and roughly 0.45 to 1 ug was reverse transcribed using random hexamers. The public reads were run again by TCRdb, first through fastp at Q25 and then through MiXCR, and only productive beta chains were kept. Merged by CDR3 protein, the rows form single entries marked with the most common genes and DNA. Within this sample are about 300,000 distinct CDR3 sequences, with around 90% of them counted one time only. The ten largest make up 0.06% to 0.075% of the sample. Sequencing was done on a sample of CD4+ T cells from PBMCs. The receptors were sampled from a human donor with multiple sclerosis.

The chain employs TRBV19 and TRBJ2-6; TRBD1 matches at 9 bases. CDR1 is LNHDA, CDR2 SQIVND, per germline (reference sequence). CDR3 length: 21 residues. With 1 base clipped from V and 0 bases from J, the junction kept 13 bases outside the gene matches. CDR3 region: CASSIGPTGQGRSSGANVLTF. CDR3 bases: TGTGCCAGTAGTATAGGACCTACGGGACAGGGTCGTTCCTCTGGGGCCAACGTCCTGACTTTC.

This clonotype was seen only once. The CDR3 DNA reads TGTGCCAGTAGTATTCCTCCTCGGTCTCATCAGCCCCAGCATTTT. This sequence encodes CASSIPPRSHQPQHF. J is TRBJ1-5 and V is TRBV19; D is ambiguous. The CDR3 loop spans 15 amino acids. Germline V gives CDR1 LNHDA, CDR2 SQIVND (reference sequence). The V gene lost 3 bases and the J gene lost 5 bases, with 14 bases spanning the gap.

The V call is TRBV2, the J call TRBJ2-7; D possibly matches TRBD1 or TRBD2 (6 bases each). With 4 bases removed from V and 9 bases from J, the gap between germline ends came to 22 bases. Germline CDR1 SNHLY, CDR2 FYNNEI. This CDR3 contains 15 residues. DNA for the CDR3: TGTGCCAGCAGTGTACCCGACAGGAGGGATCTGCGGCAGTACTTC. Translated, it gives CASSVPDRRDLRQYF.

The V and J genes are TRBV3-1 and TRBJ2-2; D perhaps matches TRBD2 (5 bases). Trimming removed 2 bases from V and 6 bases from J, with 13 bases in between. CDR1 is LGHDT and CDR2 is YNNKEL in the germline V gene (reference sequence). The CDR3 has 15 amino acids. This chain's CDR3 is CASSQRGQQSGELFF. The CDR3 nucleotides are TGTGCCAGCAGCCAACGGGGTCAGCAGTCCGGGGAGCTGTTTTTT.

This clonotype was picked up a small number of times. The rearrangement links TRBV18 to TRBJ2-7, with 9 bases aligning to TRBD2. The V gene end was trimmed by 5 bases and the J gene end by 7 bases; junction bases not matched to a gene: 18. This CDR3 is built from 17 residues. Germline V gives CDR1 KGHSH, CDR2 LQKENI. This CDR3 is CASSSKYPGLALGEQYF. The CDR3 bases are TGTGCCAGCTCATCAAAATACCCGGGACTAGCTTTGGGGGAGCAGTACTTC.

The gene calls are TRBV7-9 and TRBJ2-5; TRBD1 might be the D (5 bases). Germline-derived CDR1 and CDR2 are SEHNR and FQNEAQ (reference sequence). The CDR3 sequence is 13 residues long. Trimming took off 7 bases at V and 1 base at J, with 10 bases between the two ends. CDR3 amino acids: CASTSDTQETQYF. In DNA form, the CDR3 reads TGTGCCAGCACCTCGGACACCCAAGAGACCCAGTACTTC.

The chain carries TRBV2 and TRBJ2-7, with D possibly TRBD2 on 6 matching bases. The germline V gene encodes CDR1 SNHLY and CDR2 FYNNEI. This CDR3 comprises 10 residues. V was clipped by 8 bases and J by 6 bases, with 8 bases between them. DNA of the CDR3: TGTGCCAGCGGGAGGTCCGAGCAGTACTTC. Protein product: CASGRSEQYF.

J is TRBJ1-3 and V is TRBV5-1, with D possibly TRBD1 on 5 matching bases. The CDR3 extends over 15 amino acids. Deletions cut 5 bases from V and 0 bases from J, with 12 bases between. The germline CDR1 and CDR2 sequences are SGHRS and YFSETQ. The CDR3 DNA sequence: TGCGCCAGCAGTCCGTCTGGGGCCTCTGGAAACACCATATATTTT. This codes for CASSPSGASGNTIYF.

This clonotype was seen once. The chain uses TRBV3-1 and TRBJ2-1, with no clear D. Germline CDR1 reads LGHDT; CDR2 reads YNNKEL (reference sequence). This CDR3 is built from 12 residues. The germline V and J ends were trimmed by 3 bases and 7 bases, with 7 bases remaining between them. The CDR3 spells CASSHPTNEQFF. The CDR3 DNA sequence: TGTGCCAGCAGCCACCCGACGAATGAGCAGTTCTTC.

The gene calls are TRBV19 and TRBJ1-2; tentative D call: TRBD1 (5 bases). V was trimmed by 4 bases and J by 0 bases, leaving 18 bases between them. The CDR3 runs 17 residues. Looked up from germline, CDR1 is LNHDA and CDR2 is SQIVND (reference sequence). CDR3: CASSTLTVDSANYGYTF. The CDR3 DNA is TGTGCCAGTAGTACCTTAACCGTCGACAGCGCTAACTATGGCTACACCTTC.

The table lists this clonotype with a few counts. The chain couples TRBV7-9 to TRBJ2-5, with 8 bases aligning to TRBD2. CDR1 is SEHNR, CDR2 FQNEAQ, per germline (reference sequence). The CDR3 has 17 residues. The junction had 16 bases not matched to a gene; V was cut back by 5 bases and J by 5 bases. The CDR3 protein is CASSPGGTSASPETQYF. For the CDR3, the DNA is TGTGCCAGCAGCCCGGGGGGGACCAGTGCAAGTCCGGAGACCCAGTACTTC.

The rearrangement uses TRBV4-3 and TRBJ2-1, with 10 bases matching TRBD2. Trimming at V came to 2 bases and at J to 4 bases, leaving 17 bases not matched to a gene. The germline V gene encodes CDR1 LGHNA and CDR2 YSLEER. The length of the CDR3 is 20 residues. CDR3 protein: CASSQPTGAASGSGYNEQFF. Here the CDR3 DNA reads TGCGCCAGCAGCCAACCCACAGGGGCGGCTAGCGGGAGTGGTTACAATGAGCAGTTCTTC.

The V gene is TRBV18, the J gene TRBJ1-1; D uncertain. The V and J ends lost 1 base and 8 bases respectively, with 5 bases between them. CDR3 length: 11 amino acids. The germline CDR1 and CDR2 sequences are KGHSH and LQKENI. CDR3 DNA sequence: TGTGCCAGCTCACCACTTCGCGAAGCTTTCTTT. Its translation is CASSPLREAFF.

The chain uses TRBV11-1 and TRBJ2-1; possibly TRBD2 for D (6 bases). V gave up 6 bases and J gave up 0 bases, with 24 bases separating them. CDR3 length equals 19 residues. Germline CDR1 and CDR2: SGHAT and FQDESV (reference sequence). This chain's CDR3 is CASRPQPGLLDSSYNEQFF. The DNA for the CDR3 is TGTGCCAGCAGACCCCAACCGGGACTCTTGGATAGCTCCTACAATGAGCAGTTCTTC. The whole variable domain, remainder taken from reference TRBV11-1 and TRBJ2-1, is EAEVAQSPRYKITEKSQAVAFWCDPISGHATLYWYRQILGQGPELLVQFQDESVVDDSQLPKDRFSAERLKGVDSTLKIQPAELGDSAMYLCASRPQPGLLDSSYNEQFFGPGTRLTVL.

This chain uses TRBV20-1 with TRBJ1-4, with 7 bases identical to TRBD1. CDR1 is DFQATT, CDR2 SNEGSKA, per germline (reference sequence). J was trimmed by 8 bases and V by 4 bases; bases with no gene match: 7. CDR3 length equals 13 residues. CDR3 residues: CSATRQGREKLFF. In DNA form, the CDR3 reads TGCAGTGCTACTAGACAGGGAAGGGAAAAACTGTTTTTT.

The chain has TRBV7-2 and TRBJ2-1, with 9 positions matching TRBD2. The CDR3 has 16 residues. Losses at the gene ends were 1 base for V and 4 bases for J; bases not matched to a gene: 5. CDR1 and CDR2 from the germline V gene are SGHTA and FQGNSA. CDR3 DNA: TGTGCCAGCAGCTTAGAAGGGACTAGCTTATACAATGAGCAGTTCTTC. Residues: CASSLEGTSLYNEQFF.

The V call is TRBV20-1, the J call TRBJ2-2; TRBD2 matches at 8 bases. Per germline, CDR1 DFQATT and CDR2 SNEGSKA (reference sequence). The CDR3 is made up of 17 amino acids. V was pared by 3 bases and J by 6 bases, with 15 bases of the junction left unmatched. CDR3 protein: CSARRIGTRSSAGELFF. The CDR3 nucleotides are TGCAGTGCTAGGCGGATCGGGACTAGGTCTTCTGCCGGGGAGCTGTTTTTT.

The chain uses TRBV7-2 and TRBJ2-2; D is unresolved. The V and J ends lost 4 bases and 5 bases respectively, with 11 bases between them. The CDR3 spans 14 residues. Germline loops: CDR1 SGHTA, CDR2 FQGNSA. The CDR3, as DNA: TGTGCCAGCAGCTCCCTAACTTGGACCGGGGAGCTGTTTTTT. Protein sequence: CASSSLTWTGELFF.